The next 15 T cell receptor beta chains were all read from a single sample in a study of human T cells and chemical hapten exposure. TCRdb re-analysed the RACE reads in MiXCR, keeping a single row per CDR3 protein. The sample has over 150,000 distinct CDR3 sequences; 25% to 30% are singletons. Described time point: patch test 3, about 24 weeks after DPC sensitization. Indicated treatment: therapeutic diphenylcyclopropenone sensitization with weekly scalp DPC. Sample: whole blood, taken in connection with sensitization to the hapten diphenylcyclopropenone (DPC). Every receptor here comes from a young woman with alopecia areata. Some clones in this sample may be carry-over from other donors' samples.

This CDR3 reads CASKDRAATGELFF. The CDR3 DNA is TGTGCCAGCAAAGACAGGGCTGCCACCGGGGAGCTGTTTTTT. The chain is built from TRBV3-2 and TRBJ2-2; the D call TRBD1 from the table was never checked on the DNA. TRBV3-2 has pseudogene status. The CDR3 loop spans 14 amino acids.

This clonotype was seen only a few times. The chain joins TRBV20-1 to TRBJ1-2; no clear D gene. CDR3 length equals 13 residues. Germline V gene sequence: CDR1 DFQATT, CDR2 SNEGSKA (reference sequence). The V end was cut by 6 bases, the J end by 1 base, with 12 bases between. The CDR3 region has the DNA TGCAGTGCCCCGGACGGCTATAACTATGGCTACACCTTC. Its translation is CSAPDGYNYGYTF.

The chain recombines TRBV4-2 with TRBJ2-7, with TRBD2 matching 11 bases. Germline V CDR1 and CDR2: LGHNA, YNFKEQ. The CDR3 length is 16 residues. The ends lost 3 bases at V and 2 bases at J; junction bases unmatched: 6. CDR3 protein: CASSQLTSGGTYEQYF. In nucleotides, the CDR3 is TGTGCCAGCAGCCAGCTCACTAGCGGGGGCACCTACGAGCAGTACTTC.

The chain joins TRBV5-6 to TRBJ2-4; a possible D gene is TRBD1 (6 bases). The CDR3 covers 18 residues. V lost 4 bases and J 3 bases, leaving 23 bases between the germline ends. CDR1 is SGHDT, CDR2 YYEEEE, per germline. The CDR3 here is CASSPDRSSSVVKNIQYF. The CDR3 bases are TGTGCCAGCAGCCCCGACAGGAGTAGCTCTGTTGTCAAAAACATTCAGTACTTC.

The chain combines TRBV20-1 with TRBJ2-5; 8 bases map to TRBD2. The CDR3 length is 15 residues. CDR1 and CDR2 from the germline V gene are DFQATT and SNEGSKA (reference sequence). J was trimmed by 2 bases and V by 1 base; bases with no gene match: 6. CDR3 bases: TGCAGTGCTAGAGGAATAGCGGGATCTCAAGAGACCCAGTACTTC. This gives the protein CSARGIAGSQETQYF.

This chain links TRBV6-4 with TRBJ1-1; D is possibly TRBD1 (5 bases). CDR1 and CDR2 (germline): MRHNA, SNTAGT. The CDR3 is made up of 13 amino acids. Trimming took off 3 bases at V and 4 bases at J, with 9 bases between the two ends. The CDR3: CASSETRGTEAFF. The DNA of the CDR3 is TGTGCCAGCAGTGAGACAAGGGGCACTGAAGCTTTCTTT.

The chain recombines TRBV4-2 with TRBJ1-2; TRBD1 aligns across 8 bases. Germline assignment: CDR1 LGHNA and CDR2 YNFKEQ. V lost 3 bases, J lost 6 bases, and 6 bases stayed unmatched. The CDR3 is 14 residues long. Written as DNA, the CDR3 is TGTGCCAGCAGCCAGTTAGGACAGGGTCATGGCTACACCTTC. Protein: CASSQLGQGHGYTF.

CDR3 loop: CASSDGTGADTQYF. The CDR3, as DNA: TGTGCCAGCAGTGACGGGACAGGGGCAGATACGCAGTATTTT. This rearrangement joins TRBV6-4 to TRBJ2-3, with TRBD1 identical over 10 bases. Germline CDR1 MRHNA, CDR2 SNTAGT. CDR3 size: 14 residues. V lost 2 bases and J lost 4; bases outside the gene matches: 0.

The rearrangement uses TRBV2 and TRBJ1-4, with a tentative D call TRBD1 (5 bases). The CDR3 extends over 12 amino acids. V dropped 6 bases and J dropped 14 bases, with 16 bases sitting between them. Germline lookup yields CDR1 SNHLY and CDR2 FYNNEI. The CDR3: CASRATLGLLFF. The DNA for the CDR3 is TGTGCCAGCAGAGCAACTTTGGGACTTCTGTTTTTT.

The chain joins TRBV2 to TRBJ1-2; D possibly corresponds to TRBD1 (6 bases). The V end was cut by 1 base, the J end by 3 bases, with 12 bases between. Germline V lookup: CDR1 SNHLY, CDR2 FYNNEI. The CDR3 consists of 15 residues. CDR3 nucleotides: TGTGCCAGCAGTGAAGAGGGGGTGGTCGACTATGGCTACACCTTC. It yields the protein CASSEEGVVDYGYTF.

This clonotype was seen ten or more times. V gene TRBV7-9 combines with J gene TRBJ1-6, with TRBD1 matching over 8 bases. V shed 0 bases and J 10 bases; nucleotides not matched to a gene: 8. Germline V lookup: CDR1 SEHNR, CDR2 FQNEAQ (reference sequence). CDR3 length: 16 residues. This CDR3 is CASSLAHITGGSPLHF. In DNA, the CDR3 is TGTGCCAGCAGCTTAGCGCATATCACAGGGGGATCACCCCTCCACTTT.

The V and J genes are TRBV14 and TRBJ1-6; 10 bases are a match to TRBD1. Germline V CDR1 and CDR2: SGHDN, FVKESK. V lost 1 base, J lost 10 bases, and 4 bases stayed unmatched. The CDR3 spans 15 residues. In DNA form, the CDR3 reads TGTGCCAGCAGCCAAGGTGACAGGGGGCGATCACCCCTCCACTTT. Translated: CASSQGDRGRSPLHF.

The V gene is TRBV6-2 or TRBV6-3, the J gene TRBJ2-1; 12 nucleotides align to TRBD2. Trimming removed 1 base from V and 6 bases from J; junction bases left unmatched: 1. Germline lookup yields CDR1 MNHEY and CDR2 SVGEGT. The CDR3 spans 15 residues. DNA of the CDR3: TGTGCCAGCAGTTACTGGACTAGCGGGGCCAATGAGCAGTTCTTC. As protein: CASSYWTSGANEQFF.

This clonotype was recorded once. J is TRBJ2-7 and V is TRBV7-2; 11 bases are shared with TRBD2. The trim removed 5 bases at V and 4 bases at J, leaving 10 bases unmatched. Germline V CDR1 and CDR2: SGHTA, FQGNSA. The CDR3 sequence is 16 residues long. CDR3 bases: TGTGCCAGCAGCCCGGGCTCCGGGACTAGCGGATACGAGCAGTACTTC. This sequence encodes CASSPGSGTSGYEQYF.

J is TRBJ2-3 and V is TRBV29-1; no clear D gene. Germline V gene lookup returns CDR1 SQVTM and CDR2 ANQGSEA. V lost 1 base and J lost 0, with 5 bases in between. CDR3 size: 13 residues. The CDR3 nucleotides are TGCAGCGTTGAAGTCTACAGCACAGATACGCAGTATTTT. Protein sequence: CSVEVYSTDTQYF.